These 27 T cell receptor beta chains were sequenced from one sample in a study of cytomegalovirus exposure and HLA in healthy donors. The study ran its PCR with 60 Vbeta and 13 Jbeta primers. The assay was immunoSEQ multiplex PCR, and TCRdb's table has in-frame clones only and misses some. The data contain 75,000 to 95,000 clones, 65% to 85% of them singletons. What was sequenced was PBMCs. The receptors were sampled from a man aged 45-65 years in good health and CMV-seronegative.

The chain recombines TRBV30 with TRBJ2-2; 7 bases map to TRBD1. Germline V gene lookup returns CDR1 GTSNPN and CDR2 SVGIG (reference sequence). With V trimmed by 4 bases and J by 6 bases, 2 bases remained unmatched. The CDR3 covers 12 residues. The CDR3 DNA is TGTGCCTGGATAAGGGGGCCCGGGGAGCTGTTTTTT. Its protein is CAWIRGPGELFF.

This rearrangement joins TRBV6-5 to TRBJ1-2, with 9 bases fitting TRBD1. The CDR3 is made up of 14 amino acids. Germline loops: CDR1 MNHEY, CDR2 SVGAGI. V lost 6 bases to trimming and J lost 1 base; unmatched junction nucleotides: 3. CDR3 sequence reads: CASSRDRVNYGYTF. CDR3 sequence (DNA): TGTGCCAGCAGCCGGGACAGGGTTAACTATGGCTACACCTTC.

The chain uses TRBV28 and TRBJ2-7; TRBD1 agrees at 7 bases. With 3 bases clipped from V and 0 bases from J, the junction kept 5 bases outside the gene matches. Per the germline V gene, CDR1 is MDHEN and CDR2 is SYDVKM. The CDR3 loop spans 15 amino acids. The CDR3 nucleotides read TGTGCCAGCAGTTTTTTCAGGGGGTCCTCCTACGAGCAGTACTTC. Encoded protein: CASSFFRGSSYEQYF.

This chain links TRBV6-1 with TRBJ1-5, with TRBD1 matching over 7 bases. The ends lost 4 bases at V and 2 bases at J; junction bases unmatched: 2. The CDR3 is 14 residues long. Germline CDR1 MNHNS, CDR2 SASEGT. CDR3 sequence reads: CASSATGGNQPQHF. The CDR3 DNA follows: TGTGCCAGCAGTGCCACAGGGGGCAATCAGCCCCAGCATTTT.

The rearrangement links TRBV9 to TRBJ2-5; the D is unclear. Germline CDR1 SGDLS, CDR2 YYNGEE. The V and J ends lost 0 bases and 5 bases respectively, with 8 bases between them. The CDR3 runs to 13 residues. The CDR3 DNA is TGTGCCAGCAGCGTAGATTCGTCGGAGACCCAGTACTTC. Protein product: CASSVDSSETQYF.

V is TRBV7-9 and J is TRBJ2-1; the match to TRBD1 covers 9 bases. There are 13 residues in the CDR3. Per germline, CDR1 SEHNR and CDR2 FQNEAQ (reference sequence). Germline trimming cut 3 bases from V and 7 bases from J; bases unmatched to any gene: 1. The CDR3 DNA sequence: TGTGCCAGCAGCTTTGGACAGGGGAATGAGCAGTTCTTC. Translation: CASSFGQGNEQFF.

This rearrangement joins TRBV9 to TRBJ2-1; 9 positions match TRBD2. Germline CDR1 reads SGDLS; CDR2 reads YYNGEE. The CDR3 has 16 residues. V gave up 0 bases and J gave up 2 bases; unmatched junction bases: 3. The CDR3: CASSVGAGGTYNEQFF. The CDR3 DNA is TGTGCCAGCAGCGTAGGTGCGGGGGGGACCTACAATGAGCAGTTCTTC.

The chain links TRBV27 to TRBJ2-7; perhaps TRBD1 as D (7 bases). This CDR3 contains 16 residues. CDR1 and CDR2 from the germline V gene are MNHEY and SMNVEV (reference sequence). Trimming stripped 6 bases from V and 9 bases from J, with 27 bases between. The chain's CDR3 is CASSIDRVQLGGLQYF. CDR3 DNA: TGTGCCAGCAGCATCGACAGGGTCCAACTCGGGGGATTGCAGTACTTC.

The chain recombines TRBV6-1 with TRBJ2-5, with D possibly matching TRBD2 (5 bases). Trimming cost V 7 bases and J 3 bases, with 18 bases left between them. The length of the CDR3 is 15 residues. Germline V gives CDR1 MNHNS, CDR2 SASEGT. The CDR3 nucleotides are TGTGCCAGCACCGAGGGAACTGTTGGGAAAGAGACCCAGTACTTC. As protein: CASTEGTVGKETQYF.

The count of this clone is one. The gene calls are TRBV25-1 and TRBJ2-1, with a possible D match to TRBD2 (7 bases). Germline V lookup: CDR1 MGHDK, CDR2 SYGVNS. Deletions cut 8 bases from V and 8 bases from J, with 19 bases between. This CDR3 comprises 14 residues. CDR3 sequence: CASSRKGGGDEQFF. CDR3 nucleotide sequence: TGTGCCAGCTCTCGAAAGGGAGGGGGGGATGAGCAGTTCTTC.

Note on this clone: At one of its ends the junction is not consistent with the germline gene, which may arise from a read error. This sequence joins TRBV5-1 and TRBJ2-5; D might be TRBD2 (7 bases). Germline V lookup: CDR1 SGHRS, CDR2 YFSETQ. The CDR3 contains 14 residues. Here the CDR3 reads CASGLSGGGETQYF. In nucleotides, the CDR3 is TGCGCCAGCGGCTTGTCGGGGGGCGGGGAGACCCAGTACTTC.

The chain links TRBV5-4 to TRBJ1-2; D is possibly TRBD1 (6 bases). The V end was cut by 4 bases, the J end by 7 bases, with 11 bases between. CDR1 SGHNT and CDR2 YYREEE come from the germline V gene (reference sequence). The CDR3 length is 12 residues. DNA of the CDR3: TGTGCCAGCAGCGCCAGGGGTTTTGGCTACACCTTC. It is translated as CASSARGFGYTF.

This clone has a handful of counts. The gene calls are TRBV5-1 and TRBJ1-1; D is perhaps TRBD1 (6 bases). V dropped 5 bases and J dropped 5 bases, with 13 bases sitting between them. This CDR3 is built from 13 residues. Per the germline V gene, CDR1 is SGHRS and CDR2 is YFSETQ. The CDR3 here is CASRLGGGTEAFF. CDR3 nucleotide sequence: TGCGCCAGCAGGCTAGGGGGAGGGACTGAAGCTTTCTTT. The variable domain in full, with the rest retrieved from reference TRBV5-1 and TRBJ1-1, is KAGVTQTPRYLIKTRGQQVTLSCSPISGHRSVSWYQQTPGQGLQFLFEYFSETQRNKGNFPGRFSGRQFSNSRSEMNVSTLELGDSALYLCASRLGGGTEAFFGQGTRLTVV.

The V call is TRBV5-1, the J call TRBJ2-3; possible D gene TRBD1, 6 bases. The CDR3 runs 13 residues. Trimming removed 5 bases at V and 6 bases at J, with 13 bases between. Germline V CDR1 and CDR2: SGHRS, YFSETQ. The CDR3 loop reads CASSRGGGDTQYF. In nucleotides, the CDR3 is TGCGCCAGCAGTCGAGGGGGTGGGGATACGCAGTATTTT.

This clone was detected only once. V gene TRBV30 combines with J gene TRBJ1-2; no clear D gene. This CDR3 is 12 amino acids long. CDR1 is GTSNPN, CDR2 SVGIG, per germline (reference sequence). Deletions cut 2 bases from V and 8 bases from J, with 12 bases between. The CDR3 DNA follows: TGTGCCTGGAGTAGACAATCAGAAGGCTACACCTTC. The encoded protein is CAWSRQSEGYTF.

V is TRBV21-1 and J is TRBJ2-2; the table gives TRBD1 as D, unverified against the DNA. TRBV21-1 is a documented pseudogene. The CDR3 is 17 amino acids. Here the CDR3 DNA reads TGTGCCAGCAGCAATATGATACAGGGGGCAAGGACCGGGGAGCTGTTTTTT. Protein sequence: CASSNMIQGARTGELFF.

This chain links TRBV11-1 with TRBJ1-3, with D possibly TRBD1 on 6 matching bases. The CDR3 runs to 13 residues. Trimming left V 4 bases short and J 4 bases short, with 8 bases between. CDR1 SGHAT and CDR2 FQDESV come from the germline V gene (reference sequence). CDR3 region: CASSSDRGNTIYF. As DNA, the CDR3 is TGTGCCAGCAGCTCGGACAGAGGAAACACCATATATTTT.

The chain couples TRBV18 to TRBJ2-3, with D maybe TRBD2 (5 bases). The V and J ends lost 8 bases and 1 base respectively, with 10 bases between them. Germline V lookup: CDR1 KGHSH, CDR2 LQKENI. The CDR3 spans 13 residues. The CDR3 loop reads CASQSGGTDTQYF. Here the CDR3 DNA reads TGTGCCAGCCAGTCCGGGGGCACAGATACGCAGTATTTT.

The chain joins TRBV9 to TRBJ2-5; maybe TRBD1 (6 bases). Trimming took off 4 bases at V and 5 bases at J, with 15 bases between the two ends. CDR1 and CDR2 (germline): SGDLS, YYNGEE. This CDR3 contains 14 residues. CDR3 coding DNA: TGTGCCAGCAGCCCCGATACAGGGTGGGAGACCCAGTACTTC. Translated, it gives CASSPDTGWETQYF. Full variable domain (rest looked up from reference TRBV9 and TRBJ2-5): DSGVTQTPKHLITATGQRVTLRCSPRSGDLSVYWYQQSLDQGLQFLIQYYNGEERAKGNILERFSAQQFPDLHSELNLSSLELGDSALYFCASSPDTGWETQYFGPGTRLLVL.

There are a few counts of this clone. The chain is built from TRBV19 and TRBJ2-4; 12 nucleotides line up with TRBD2. Germline values: CDR1 LNHDA, CDR2 SQIVND (reference sequence). The CDR3 contains 18 residues. V dropped 5 bases and J dropped 4; count of bases not matched to a gene: 12. The CDR3 here is CASSRGVLAGGVKNIQYF. CDR3 DNA sequence: TGTGCCAGTAGTCGGGGTGTACTAGCGGGGGGTGTTAAAAACATTCAGTACTTC.

The chain recombines TRBV6-5 with TRBJ2-7, with D maybe TRBD1 (6 bases). Germline CDR1 and CDR2: MNHEY and SVGAGI. This CDR3 region has 13 residues. Trimming pared 8 bases from V and 9 bases from J, leaving 20 bases between. CDR3 protein: CASPPREQGRQYF. The DNA for the CDR3 is TGTGCCAGCCCGCCCCGGGAACAGGGCCGGCAGTACTTC.

The chain joins TRBV30 to TRBJ2-1; 11 bases line up with TRBD2. With V trimmed by 2 bases and J by 5 bases, 2 bases remained unmatched. Germline V gene sequence: CDR1 GTSNPN, CDR2 SVGIG (reference sequence). The CDR3 has 14 residues. The CDR3 DNA reads as TGTGCCTGGAGTAGTAGCGGGGGGGACAATGAGCAGTTCTTC. Encoded protein: CAWSSSGGDNEQFF.

This chain connects TRBV10-3 to TRBJ2-1; 9 nucleotides match TRBD1. Per the germline V gene, CDR1 is ENHRY and CDR2 is SYGVKD. This CDR3 spans 16 amino acids. Losses at the gene ends were 2 bases for V and 8 bases for J; bases not matched to a gene: 10. Written as DNA, the CDR3 is TGTGCCATCAGTGAGAGGGTTGGACAGGGGAAGGATGAGCAGTTCTTC. Protein sequence: CAISERVGQGKDEQFF.

The V gene is TRBV2, the J gene TRBJ1-5, with D perhaps matching TRBD1 (5 bases). V was shortened by 6 bases and J by 0 bases, with 12 bases between the two germline ends. This CDR3 contains 15 residues. Germline V gene data show CDR1 as SNHLY and CDR2 as FYNNEI. CDR3 coding DNA: TGTGCCAGCAGCAAAGGGGCAAGTAGCAATCAGCCCCAGCATTTT. Residues: CASSKGASSNQPQHF.

The CDR3 DNA follows: TGTGCCAGCAGTATCCTTGGAGGACGTGAAGCTTTCTTT. Its translation is CASSILGGREAFF. V and J are TRBV2 and TRBJ1-1; no clear D. The CDR3 contains 13 residues. V was shortened by 5 bases and J by 7 bases, with 14 bases between the two germline ends. CDR1 and CDR2 from the germline V gene are SNHLY and FYNNEI.

J is TRBJ2-1 and V is TRBV7-2; 7 bases line up with TRBD2. The CDR3 totals 15 residues. Germline V gene sequence: CDR1 SGHTA, CDR2 FQGNSA. V was clipped by 1 base and J by 4 bases; unmatched bases: 4. The CDR3 DNA reads TGTGCCAGCAGCTTAGACGGGGGGTATTACAATGAGCAGTTCTTC. Amino acid sequence: CASSLDGGYYNEQFF. Full variable domain (missing parts from reference TRBV7-2 and TRBJ2-1): GAGVSQSPSNKVTEKGKDVELRCDPISGHTALYWYRQSLGQGLEFLIYFQGNSAPDKSGLPSDRFSAERTGGSVSTLTIQRTQQEDSAVYLCASSLDGGYYNEQFFGPGTRLTVL.

The rearrangement links TRBV6-4 to TRBJ2-2; 8 nucleotides align to TRBD2. The V gene end was trimmed by 0 bases and the J gene end by 3 bases; junction bases not matched to a gene: 6. CDR1 and CDR2 (germline): MRHNA, SNTAGT. CDR3 length: 17 amino acids. CDR3 sequence (DNA): TGTGCCAGCAGTGACTCAGGCAGCGGGGGATACACCGGGGAGCTGTTTTTT. Its translation is CASSDSGSGGYTGELFF.